These 21 T cell receptor beta chains came from one sample sequenced in a study of OX40 agonist ivuxolimab in advanced cancers. Libraries were constructed by the immunoSEQ multiplex PCR assay. TCRdb obtained this table from immuneACCESS and retained in-frame rearrangements with V and J assigned. These tables miss some clones; where compared with another copy, unresolved V genes account for less than half of the shortfall, and the remainder is unexplained. The sample has some 70,000 clones on record, approximately 87% of them singletons. About 0.66% of the sample goes to the ten largest clones. The material sequenced was CD4+ or CD8+ T cells sorted from blood, taken in a trial of the OX40 agonist ivuxolimab. The origin of the receptors is an adult with an advanced solid tumor such as melanoma, head and neck, liver or kidney cancer.

This chain links TRBV7-3 with TRBJ2-1, with TRBD2 identical over 10 bases. The germline CDR1 and CDR2 sequences are SGHTA and FQGTGA. This CDR3 has 16 amino acids. V gave up 5 bases and J gave up 0 bases; unmatched junction bases: 4. The CDR3 region has the DNA TGTGCCAGCAGCATTTCTAGCGGGAGCTCCTACAATGAGCAGTTCTTC. The encoded protein is CASSISSGSSYNEQFF.

This clone came up once. The chain joins TRBV6-1 to TRBJ2-7; a possible D gene is TRBD1 (6 bases). The CDR3 runs 13 residues. V was pared by 8 bases and J by 5 bases, with 16 bases between. CDR1 is MNHNS, CDR2 SASEGT, per germline. DNA for the CDR3: TGTGCCAGCTGGGGACACGAGGCCAACGAGCAGTACTTC. Translating it yields CASWGHEANEQYF.

This sequence joins TRBV5-1 and TRBJ1-5, with TRBD1 matching over 11 bases. The CDR3 is made up of 16 amino acids. Germline-derived CDR1 and CDR2 are SGHRS and YFSETQ. V dropped 4 bases and J dropped 7; count of bases not matched to a gene: 10. CDR3 region: CASSPGTGGAGQPQHF. The CDR3 bases are TGCGCCAGCAGCCCGGGGACAGGGGGAGCAGGCCAGCCCCAGCATTTT.

The rearrangement links TRBV4-3 to TRBJ2-3; perhaps D is TRBD1 or TRBD2 (6 bases each). V lost 1 base, J lost 3 bases, and 14 bases lay in between. The V gene's germline CDR1 is LGHNA and CDR2 YSLEER. The length of the CDR3 is 16 residues. The CDR3 region has the DNA TGCGCCAGCAGCCAAGGGGGGGCGACTAGGACAGATACGCAGTATTTT. Its translation is CASSQGGATRTDTQYF.

The chain carries TRBV18 and TRBJ2-3; D is possibly TRBD1 (6 bases). CDR1 is KGHSH and CDR2 is LQKENI in the germline V gene. V lost 1 base to trimming and J lost 8 bases, with 13 bases between them. The length of the CDR3 is 14 residues. CDR3 region: CASSPRDQGGTQYF. The CDR3 DNA sequence: TGTGCCAGCTCACCACGAGACCAAGGGGGTACGCAGTATTTT.

The chain employs TRBV7-9 and TRBJ2-1; 8 bases line up with TRBD1. J was trimmed by 9 bases and V by 3 bases; bases with no gene match: 4. Germline V gives CDR1 SEHNR, CDR2 FQNEAQ (reference sequence). This CDR3 has 13 amino acids. The CDR3 loop is CASSLSGGGEQFF. CDR3 sequence (DNA): TGTGCCAGCAGCTTGTCAGGGGGCGGTGAGCAGTTCTTC.

The chain joins TRBV5-1 to TRBJ2-6; D uncertain. The V gene lost 2 bases and the J gene lost 4 bases, with 10 bases spanning the gap. The CDR3 totals 15 residues. The germline gives CDR1 SGHRS, CDR2 YFSETQ. This CDR3 is CASSFSVLGANVLTF. The CDR3 nucleotides read TGCGCCAGCAGCTTCAGCGTCCTGGGGGCCAACGTCCTGACTTTC. Drawing the rest from reference TRBV5-1 and TRBJ2-6, the complete variable domain is KAGVTQTPRYLIKTRGQQVTLSCSPISGHRSVSWYQQTPGQGLQFLFEYFSETQRNKGNFPGRFSGRQFSNSRSEMNVSTLELGDSALYLCASSFSVLGANVLTFGAGSRLTVL.

The V gene is TRBV6-5, the J gene TRBJ1-4; TRBD1 might be the D (6 bases). Germline-derived CDR1 and CDR2 are MNHEY and SVGAGI. The CDR3 runs to 15 residues. The V end lost 0 bases, the J end lost 7 bases, and 12 bases lay between the germline ends. This CDR3 is CASSYSGGVFEKLFF. The CDR3 bases are TGTGCCAGCAGTTACTCGGGGGGCGTCTTTGAAAAACTGTTTTTT.

The V call is TRBV27, the J call TRBJ2-3; D perhaps matches TRBD1 (5 bases). CDR3 length: 20 amino acids. V lost 1 base and J 2 bases, leaving 25 bases between the germline ends. Germline V lookup: CDR1 MNHEY, CDR2 SMNVEV (reference sequence). The CDR3 is CASSLFSPRQIVAATDTQYF. CDR3 coding DNA: TGTGCCAGCAGTTTATTCTCCCCGCGACAGATTGTTGCAGCCACAGATACGCAGTATTTT.

In this sample, this clone turned up once. The chain uses TRBV18 and TRBJ1-5; 8 bases align to TRBD1. CDR1 and CDR2 (germline): KGHSH, LQKENI. The CDR3 sequence is 15 residues long. Losses at the gene ends were 1 base for V and 3 bases for J; bases not matched to a gene: 2. This CDR3 reads CASSPRGQDNQPQHF. CDR3 DNA: TGTGCCAGCTCACCACGGGGACAGGACAATCAGCCCCAGCATTTT.

V gene TRBV6-6 combines with J gene TRBJ1-3; 8 bases line up with TRBD1. Germline V gene lookup returns CDR1 MNHNY and CDR2 SVGAGI (reference sequence). J gave up 0 bases and V 5 bases, and 6 bases lay outside the gene matches. CDR3 length equals 16 residues. The CDR3 sequence: CASSGATGGSGNTIYF. The DNA for the CDR3 is TGTGCCAGCAGTGGCGCTACAGGGGGCTCTGGAAACACCATATATTTT.

The CDR3 here is CASKRLADTGELFF. The CDR3 DNA reads as TGTGCCAGCAAAAGACTAGCGGACACCGGGGAGCTGTTTTTT. The chain has TRBV6-5 and TRBJ2-2; 9 bases fit TRBD2. CDR1 MNHEY and CDR2 SVGAGI come from the germline V gene. The V and J ends lost 7 bases and 3 bases, in that order; junction bases with no gene match: 3. The CDR3 sequence is 14 residues long.

In this sample, this clone turned up once. V is TRBV11-2 and J is TRBJ2-5; 9 bases are a match to TRBD1. The V and J ends lost 5 bases and 5 bases, in that order; junction bases with no gene match: 6. Per the germline V gene, CDR1 is SGHAT and CDR2 is FQNNGV. The CDR3 sequence is 14 residues long. CDR3 amino acids: CASSQDRGWETQYF. In DNA, the CDR3 is TGTGCCAGCAGCCAGGACAGGGGATGGGAGACCCAGTACTTC.

This sequence joins TRBV11-2 and TRBJ2-7; 7 bases are a match to TRBD1. Germline CDR1 SGHAT, CDR2 FQNNGV. Losses at the gene ends were 1 base for V and 1 base for J; bases not matched to a gene: 4. The CDR3 totals 15 residues. CDR3 sequence (DNA): TGTGCCAGCAGCTTAGCTGGGACAGCTTCCTACGAGCAGTACTTC. This gives the protein CASSLAGTASYEQYF.

The rearrangement joins TRBV19 to TRBJ2-7, with 11 bases that match TRBD1. Germline trimming cut 5 bases from V and 5 bases from J; bases unmatched to any gene: 8. CDR3 length: 15 residues. Germline V lookup: CDR1 LNHDA, CDR2 SQIVND (reference sequence). In DNA form, the CDR3 reads TGTGCCAGTAGTCGGCTCCGGGACAGGGGGAACGAGCAGTACTTC. This gives the protein CASSRLRDRGNEQYF.

This sequence joins TRBV19 and TRBJ1-2, with 9 nucleotides matching TRBD1. CDR1 LNHDA and CDR2 SQIVND come from the germline V gene (reference sequence). The CDR3 sequence is 17 residues long. V lost 7 bases, J lost 6 bases, and 18 bases stayed unmatched. This CDR3 reads CASTQNRGRPGMNGYTF. Here the CDR3 DNA reads TGTGCCAGTACCCAAAACAGGGGGCGTCCCGGGATGAATGGCTACACCTTC.

DNA of the CDR3: TGTGCCAGCCGGGACAGGGGGCTCACCGGGGAGCTGTTTTTT. This codes for CASRDRGLTGELFF. The chain links TRBV19 to TRBJ2-2, with 12 nucleotides matching TRBD1. Germline V gene sequence: CDR1 LNHDA, CDR2 SQIVND (reference sequence). Trimming at V came to 9 bases and at J to 4 bases, leaving 3 bases not matched to a gene. There are 14 residues in the CDR3.

J is TRBJ1-2 and V is TRBV11-2, with 9 bases that match TRBD1. V trimming: 6 bases; J trimming: 4 bases; junction bases outside the gene matches: 9. The CDR3 totals 15 residues. Germline CDR1 SGHAT, CDR2 FQNNGV. The CDR3 spells CASSSPGQGTYGYTF. CDR3 in DNA: TGTGCCAGCAGTTCTCCGGGACAGGGCACCTATGGCTACACCTTC.

The chain employs TRBV6-5 and TRBJ2-3; TRBD1 or TRBD2 may be the D gene (6 bases each). Looked up from germline, CDR1 is MNHEY and CDR2 is SVGAGI. The CDR3 consists of 14 residues. V dropped 0 bases and J dropped 3 bases, with 7 bases sitting between them. This CDR3 is CASSYSGGTDTQYF. DNA for the CDR3: TGTGCCAGCAGTTACTCAGGGGGGACAGATACGCAGTATTTT.

This clone was seen only a few times. This chain joins TRBV11-2 and TRBJ2-5; D remains ambiguous. The CDR3 loop spans 14 amino acids. Germline lookup yields CDR1 SGHAT and CDR2 FQNNGV. The ends were cut back, 4 bases at V and 5 bases at J, with 14 bases in the middle. CDR3 region: CASSSLRKWETQYF. The CDR3 bases are TGTGCCAGCAGCTCTTTACGAAAGTGGGAGACCCAGTACTTC.

CDR3 nucleotide sequence: TGCGCCAGCAGTGTAGGGGGGTCCTACAATGAGCAGTTCTTC. It yields the protein CASSVGGSYNEQFF. The chain employs TRBV10-1 and TRBJ2-1; D is possibly TRBD1 or TRBD2 (6 bases each). Germline V gives CDR1 WNHNN, CDR2 SYGVQD (reference sequence). Trimming took off 4 bases at V and 1 base at J, with 8 bases between the two ends. CDR3 length equals 14 residues.